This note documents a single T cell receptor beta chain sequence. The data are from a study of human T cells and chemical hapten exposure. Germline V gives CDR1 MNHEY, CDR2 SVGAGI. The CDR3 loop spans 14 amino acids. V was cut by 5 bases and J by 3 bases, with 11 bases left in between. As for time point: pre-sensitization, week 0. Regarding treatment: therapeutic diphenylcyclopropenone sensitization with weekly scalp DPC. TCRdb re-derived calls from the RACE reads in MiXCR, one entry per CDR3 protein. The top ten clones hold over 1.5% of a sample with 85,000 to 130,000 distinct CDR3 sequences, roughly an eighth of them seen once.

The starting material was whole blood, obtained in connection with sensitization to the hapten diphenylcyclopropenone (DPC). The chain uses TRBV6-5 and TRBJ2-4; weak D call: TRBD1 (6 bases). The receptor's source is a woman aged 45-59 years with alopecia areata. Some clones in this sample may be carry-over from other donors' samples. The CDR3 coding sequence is TGTGCCAGCAGTAAAACAGGGAACAAAAACATTCAGTACTTC. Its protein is CASSKTGNKNIQYF.